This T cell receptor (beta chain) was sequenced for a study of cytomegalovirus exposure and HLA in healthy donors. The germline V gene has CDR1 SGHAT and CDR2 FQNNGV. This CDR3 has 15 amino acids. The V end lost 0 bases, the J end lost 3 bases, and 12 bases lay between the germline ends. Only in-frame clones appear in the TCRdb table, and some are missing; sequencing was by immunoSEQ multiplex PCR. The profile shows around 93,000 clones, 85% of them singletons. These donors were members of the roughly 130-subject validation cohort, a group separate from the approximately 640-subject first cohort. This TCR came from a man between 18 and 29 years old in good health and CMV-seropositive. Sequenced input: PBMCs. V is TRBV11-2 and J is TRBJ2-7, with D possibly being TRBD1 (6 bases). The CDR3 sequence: CASSLEGGLSYEQYF. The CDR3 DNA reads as TGTGCCAGCAGCTTAGAAGGGGGTCTGAGCTACGAGCAGTACTTC.